The clone carrying this TCR beta chain came up a few times. The sample comes from a study of early T cells in non-severe SARS-CoV-2 infection. Each CDR3 protein gets one entry after TCRdb re-called the 5' RACE reads with MiXCR. The data hold roughly 80,000 distinct CDR3 sequences, with about a sixth observed a single time. Germline loops: CDR1 MGHDK, CDR2 SYGVNS. V dropped 6 bases and J dropped 2 bases, with 13 bases sitting between them. This CDR3 spans 14 amino acids. This clonotype was sampled from an adult who was a healthcare worker with PCR-confirmed SARS-CoV-2 infection or an uninfected control (not recorded which). Sequenced input: whole blood. The chain uses TRBV25-1 and TRBJ2-5, with a possible D match to TRBD2 (6 bases). The DNA of the CDR3 is TGTGCCAGCAGAACGGACGGGAGTCAAGAGACCCAGTACTTC. Translation gives CASRTDGSQETQYF.